The 9 T cell receptor beta chains below were found in one sample sequenced in a study of shared clonotypes between healthy human individuals. Assay: immunoSEQ multiplex PCR; the TCRdb copy retains only in-frame clones and omits some. Of about 2,100,000 clones listed, approximately 94% are singletons. Selected positively for CCR7 and CD45RO-negative, naive CD8 cells excluded terminally differentiated effector memory CD45RA+ cells. Sequencing was carried out using naive CD8+ T cells from PBMCs. Receptors originate from a man aged 18 to 30 in good health. Some clones in this sample may be carry-over from other donors' samples.

The chain recombines TRBV5-1 with TRBJ2-7; D may correspond to TRBD1 or TRBD2 (5 bases each). V was clipped by 4 bases and J by 4 bases, with 27 bases between them. There are 18 residues in the CDR3. Germline CDR1 is SGHRS and CDR2 is YFSETQ. The CDR3 is CASSPTGISGARAYEQYF. As DNA, the CDR3 is TGCGCCAGCAGCCCGACGGGGATCTCTGGGGCAAGGGCGTACGAGCAGTACTTC.

The genes are TRBV15 and TRBJ1-1, with TRBD1 identical over 9 bases. The CDR3 runs 15 residues. After removal of 3 bases from V and 0 bases from J, the junction contained 2 bases not matched to a gene. Germline CDR1 LNHNV, CDR2 YYDKDF (reference sequence). Written as DNA, the CDR3 is TGTGCCACCAGCAGCCGGGACAGGGTGAACACTGAAGCTTTCTTT. Translation: CATSSRDRVNTEAFF. The whole variable domain, filled in from reference TRBV15 and TRBJ1-1, reads DAMVIQNPRYQVTQFGKPVTLSCSQTLNHNVMYWYQQKSSQAPKLLFHYYDKDFNNEADTPDNFQSRRPNTSFCFLDIRSPGLGDTAMYLCATSSRDRVNTEAFFGQGTRLTVV.

The rearrangement links TRBV6-1 to TRBJ1-2; D remains ambiguous. CDR3 length equals 15 residues. CDR1 and CDR2 (germline): MNHNS, SASEGT. V lost 6 bases to trimming and J lost 4 bases, with 18 bases between them. This CDR3 reads CASRGESGVAYGYTF. Here the CDR3 DNA reads TGTGCCAGCAGGGGAGAATCTGGGGTTGCCTATGGCTACACCTTC.

This rearrangement joins TRBV9 to TRBJ1-2, with D possibly being TRBD1 (5 bases). CDR1 and CDR2 from the germline V gene are SGDLS and YYNGEE. The CDR3 consists of 16 residues. V was clipped by 6 bases and J by 2 bases, with 20 bases between them. CDR3 protein: CASTWGLGAPNYGYTF. Here the CDR3 DNA reads TGTGCCAGCACCTGGGGACTAGGGGCTCCCAACTATGGCTACACCTTC.

CDR3 loop: CASQRFSGRAAVYNEQFF. In DNA, the CDR3 is TGTGCCAGTCAAAGATTTAGCGGGAGGGCCGCTGTCTACAATGAGCAGTTCTTC. V and J are TRBV19 and TRBJ2-1; 11 positions match TRBD2. V lost 8 bases to trimming and J lost 3 bases; unmatched junction nucleotides: 15. The germline CDR1 and CDR2 sequences are LNHDA and SQIVND (reference sequence). CDR3 length: 18 amino acids.

This chain uses TRBV30 with TRBJ1-2; D is uncertain. The germline gives CDR1 GTSNPN, CDR2 SVGIG (reference sequence). V gave up 0 bases and J gave up 6 bases, with 17 bases separating them. The length of the CDR3 is 15 residues. Written as DNA, the CDR3 is TGTGCCTGGAGTGTACTGGACCGCTATTACGATGGCTACACCTTC. Translated, it gives CAWSVLDRYYDGYTF.

The genes are TRBV27 and TRBJ2-7; maybe TRBD1 (5 bases). CDR3 length: 13 residues. The V gene lost 8 bases and the J gene lost 2 bases, with 13 bases spanning the gap. In germline, CDR1 is MNHEY, CDR2 SMNVEV (reference sequence). The DNA for the CDR3 is TGTGCCAGCGGAGCAGGGTTAACCTACGAGCAGTACTTC. Protein product: CASGAGLTYEQYF.

J is TRBJ1-2 and V is TRBV28, with a tentative D call TRBD1 (5 bases). The CDR3 totals 13 residues. Trimming cost V 1 base and J 6 bases, with 9 bases left between them. Per germline, CDR1 MDHEN and CDR2 SYDVKM. CDR3 in DNA: TGTGCCAGCAGTTTATCGCAGGGTGATGGCTACACCTTC. This sequence encodes CASSLSQGDGYTF.

The V call is TRBV28, the J call TRBJ2-2; D is uncertain. This CDR3 region has 12 residues. Between the trimmed V and J ends, which lost 8 bases and 4 bases, there was a span of 8 bases. Germline V gene lookup returns CDR1 MDHEN and CDR2 SYDVKM. CDR3 amino acids: CASHVGTGELFF. For the CDR3, the DNA is TGTGCCAGCCACGTCGGCACCGGGGAGCTGTTTTTT.